The 25 T cell receptor beta chains below come from one sample, sequenced in a study of blood T cell repertoires in COVID-19. Produced via immunoSEQ multiplex PCR; TCRdb's table is partial and in-frame only. The sample has fewer than 350,000 clones, 65% to 90% seen once. The sample comprised peripheral blood. These receptors all come from a human donor in a cohort sampled during active COVID-19.

Comments on this clone: Relative to the germline gene, one junction end is altered; a read error may explain this. The V gene is TRBV13, the J gene TRBJ2-3, with TRBD1 matching 9 bases. The germline V gene encodes CDR1 PRHDT and CDR2 FYEKMQ (reference sequence). This CDR3 has 12 amino acids. The CDR3 region has the DNA TGTGCCAGCAGCCGAACGGGACAGGGCGGCAATTTT. Protein: CASSRTGQGGNF.

The chain couples TRBV24-1 to TRBJ2-5, with 7 bases identical to TRBD1. From germline, CDR1 is KGHDR and CDR2 SFDVKD. CDR3 size: 16 residues. The junction had 6 bases not matched to a gene; V was cut back by 3 bases and J by 0 bases. The CDR3 DNA reads as TGTGCCACCAGTGATATGACGGGACAGTACCAAGAGACCCAGTACTTC. Amino acid sequence: CATSDMTGQYQETQYF.

The chain carries TRBV10-1 and TRBJ1-1, with 7 bases lining up with TRBD1. V was clipped by 0 bases and J by 1 base; unmatched bases: 5. The CDR3 totals 16 residues. Germline CDR1 and CDR2: WNHNN and SYGVQD (reference sequence). The CDR3 DNA is TGCGCCAGCAGTGAGTCTACCCGGACAGGGAACACTGAAGCTTTCTTT. Translated: CASSESTRTGNTEAFF.

The chain is built from TRBV25-1 and TRBJ1-5; D uncertain. This CDR3 has 14 residues. Germline CDR1 MGHDK, CDR2 SYGVNS. V lost 2 bases and J lost 6, with 11 bases in between. The CDR3 nucleotides read TGTGCCAGCAGTGAAGCGGGATCGGGTCAGCCCCAGCATTTT. This codes for CASSEAGSGQPQHF.

The rearrangement links TRBV3-1 (or the pseudogene TRBV3-2) to TRBJ2-7, with TRBD2 as a possible D gene (5 bases). This CDR3 is built from 17 residues. Germline assignment: CDR1 LGHDT and CDR2 YNNKEL (reference sequence). The germline V and J ends were trimmed by 4 bases and 3 bases, with 22 bases remaining between them. The CDR3 is CASSPYYWGLRGYEQYF. The DNA for the CDR3 is TGTGCCAGCAGCCCATACTATTGGGGTCTCCGGGGCTACGAGCAGTACTTC.

Ten or more counts support this clone. V gene TRBV9 combines with J gene TRBJ1-2; D gene uncertain. The V end lost 4 bases, the J end lost 4 bases, and 14 bases lay between the germline ends. Germline V lookup: CDR1 SGDLS, CDR2 YYNGEE. The CDR3 totals 14 residues. CDR3 amino acids: CASSTDGTPYGYTF. The CDR3 bases are TGTGCCAGCAGCACAGACGGAACCCCCTATGGCTACACCTTC. The full variable domain, rest sourced from reference TRBV9 and TRBJ1-2, is DSGVTQTPKHLITATGQRVTLRCSPRSGDLSVYWYQQSLDQGLQFLIQYYNGEERAKGNILERFSAQQFPDLHSELNLSSLELGDSALYFCASSTDGTPYGYTFGSGTRLTVV.

Here the CDR3 reads CSGSQGYEQYF. DNA for the CDR3: TGCAGCGGATCCCAGGGCTACGAGCAGTACTTC. The chain is built from TRBV29-1 and TRBJ2-7, with TRBD1 as a possible D gene (5 bases). The germline CDR1 and CDR2 sequences are SQVTM and ANQGSEA. The CDR3 has 11 residues. Deletions cut 7 bases from V and 3 bases from J, with 10 bases between.

This clone was observed a single time. V is TRBV30 and J is TRBJ1-1, with D hard to call. Germline CDR1 and CDR2: GTSNPN and SVGIG (reference sequence). This CDR3 comprises 11 residues. V lost 0 bases and J lost 6, with 5 bases in between. CDR3 region: CAWSVRAEAFF. Written as DNA, the CDR3 is TGTGCCTGGAGTGTACGCGCTGAAGCTTTCTTT. Looking up the rest from reference TRBV30 and TRBJ1-1 gives the full variable domain: SQTIHQWPATLVQPVGSPLSLECTVEGTSNPNLYWYRQAAGRGLQLLFYSVGIGQISSEVPQNLSASRPQDRQFILSSKKLLLSDSGFYLCAWSVRAEAFFGQGTRLTVV.

This chain links TRBV12-3 or TRBV12-4 with TRBJ1-6; tentative D call: TRBD1 (6 bases). Trimming removed 5 bases from V and 8 bases from J, with 10 bases in between. The CDR3 sequence is 13 residues long. In DNA, the CDR3 is TGTGCCAGCAGTGTCCACAGGGATTCACCCCTCCACTTT. Protein: CASSVHRDSPLHF.

This clone was counted between two and nine times. V usage is TRBV2 and J usage is TRBJ1-2; maybe TRBD1 (5 bases). Per the germline V gene, CDR1 is SNHLY and CDR2 is FYNNEI. The ends were cut back, 3 bases at V and 8 bases at J, with 16 bases in the middle. The CDR3 consists of 14 residues. The CDR3 spells CASSDNDSPLGYTF. The CDR3 DNA follows: TGTGCCAGCAGTGATAATGACAGTCCCCTCGGCTACACCTTC.

The rearrangement joins TRBV5-1 to TRBJ2-7, with TRBD2 identical over 10 bases. The V segment lost 4 bases and the J segment 4 bases; nucleotides outside the gene matches: 8. The CDR3 totals 15 residues. Germline V lookup: CDR1 SGHRS, CDR2 YFSETQ. CDR3 nucleotide sequence: TGCGCCAGCAGCACCCAGACTAGCGGGTCATACGAGCAGTACTTC. This sequence encodes CASSTQTSGSYEQYF.

The chain couples TRBV4-2 to TRBJ1-6; a weak D match, TRBD1 (6 bases). CDR1 LGHNA and CDR2 YNFKEQ come from the germline V gene. The CDR3 consists of 16 residues. Trimming took off 0 bases at V and 9 bases at J, with 15 bases between the two ends. The CDR3 region is CASSQENGQTGSPLHF. In DNA, the CDR3 is TGTGCCAGCAGCCAAGAAAACGGACAGACAGGTTCACCCCTCCACTTT.

This sequence joins TRBV2 and TRBJ2-5; unclear D gene. The V end was cut by 4 bases, the J end by 2 bases, with 8 bases between. Germline V lookup: CDR1 SNHLY, CDR2 FYNNEI. CDR3 length: 13 residues. The CDR3 protein is CASSAAPQETQYF. CDR3 bases: TGTGCCAGCAGTGCCGCGCCTCAAGAGACCCAGTACTTC.

The chain combines TRBV2 with TRBJ2-5, with a possible D match to TRBD1 (6 bases). The length of the CDR3 is 14 residues. CDR1 and CDR2 (germline): SNHLY, FYNNEI. V lost 7 bases, J lost 7 bases, and 19 bases lay in between. The CDR3 loop reads CASNHGGRGGTQYF. For the CDR3, the DNA is TGTGCCAGCAATCATGGGGGCCGAGGCGGGACCCAGTACTTC.

The chain employs TRBV9 and TRBJ1-2; possibly TRBD1 for D (5 bases). Deletions cut 3 bases from V and 6 bases from J, with 12 bases between. The CDR3 spans 13 residues. Germline-derived CDR1 and CDR2 are SGDLS and YYNGEE. CDR3 bases: TGTGCCAGCAGCGGGCAGAAAGGGGATGGCTACACCTTC. This sequence encodes CASSGQKGDGYTF.

The V call is TRBV9, the J call TRBJ2-4; 8 nucleotides align to TRBD1. This CDR3 comprises 20 residues. CDR1 and CDR2 from the germline V gene are SGDLS and YYNGEE. Trimming took 0 bases from V and 0 from J; bases not matched to a gene: 14. The CDR3 nucleotides read TGTGCCAGCAGCGTAGCCCAGGGGGCGCTTGCTCATTTAGCCAAAAACATTCAGTACTTC. It translates to CASSVAQGALAHLAKNIQYF.

In this sample, this clone turned up once. V usage is TRBV24-1 and J usage is TRBJ2-3, with D maybe TRBD2 (6 bases). Germline V gives CDR1 KGHDR, CDR2 SFDVKD. The CDR3 length is 16 residues. V gave up 2 bases and J gave up 6 bases, with 17 bases separating them. CDR3 in amino acids: CATSDSVGGELDTQYF. As DNA, the CDR3 is TGTGCCACCAGTGATTCTGTAGGCGGGGAACTCGATACGCAGTATTTT.

The chain links TRBV3-1 (or the pseudogene TRBV3-2) to TRBJ1-2; maybe TRBD1 (5 bases). This CDR3 has 13 residues. Germline CDR1 is LGHDT and CDR2 is YNNKEL (reference sequence). Trimming left V 4 bases short and J 13 bases short, with 19 bases between. CDR3 amino acids: CASSRPGTGGLTF. CDR3 sequence (DNA): TGTGCCAGCAGCCGCCCCGGGACTGGCGGACTCACCTTC.

There are many counts of this clone. The rearrangement links TRBV6-1 to TRBJ1-1, with TRBD1 identical over 8 bases. The germline CDR1 and CDR2 sequences are MNHNS and SASEGT. The CDR3 totals 17 residues. With V trimmed by 0 bases and J by 6 bases, 12 bases remained unmatched. The CDR3 DNA reads TGTGCCAGCAGTGAAGCCTCCATGACAGGGGCTAAGTCTGAAGCTTTCTTT. This gives the protein CASSEASMTGAKSEAFF.

The V call is TRBV18, the J call TRBJ1-1; D uncertain. The CDR3 has 15 residues. V was shortened by 2 bases and J by 0 bases, with 10 bases between the two germline ends. The germline gives CDR1 KGHSH, CDR2 LQKENI. The CDR3 loop is CASSPSREMNTEAFF. DNA of the CDR3: TGTGCCAGCTCACCATCGAGGGAGATGAACACTGAAGCTTTCTTT.

The genes are TRBV11-3 and TRBJ2-2, with D tentatively TRBD1 (6 bases). Germline loops: CDR1 SGHNT, CDR2 YENEEA. This CDR3 is 13 amino acids long. With 9 bases removed from V and 7 bases from J, the gap between germline ends came to 15 bases. The CDR3 region has the DNA TGTGCCAGTCGGGCAGACAGGAGCGGGGAGCTGTTTTTT. Its translation: CASRADRSGELFF.

This clone was seen once. This chain joins TRBV18 and TRBJ1-3, with a tentative D call TRBD1 (6 bases). The CDR3 loop spans 16 amino acids. Per germline, CDR1 KGHSH and CDR2 LQKENI. V was cut by 4 bases and J by 0 bases, with 13 bases left in between. CDR3 bases: TGTGCCAGCTCACTCGGACAGCAAAGCTCTGGAAACACCATATATTTT. Amino acid sequence: CASSLGQQSSGNTIYF. The whole variable domain, remainder taken from reference TRBV18 and TRBJ1-3, is NAGVMQNPRHLVRRRGQEARLRCSPMKGHSHVYWYRQLPEEGLKFMVYLQKENIIDESGMPKERFSAEFPKEGPSILRIQQVVRGDSAAYFCASSLGQQSSGNTIYFGEGSWLTVV.

CDR3 DNA sequence: TGTGCCAGCAGCCAAGAAGGGACAGGCGCCACGAACTATGGCTACACCTTC. It is translated as CASSQEGTGATNYGYTF. The rearrangement joins TRBV4-2 to TRBJ1-2, with 8 bases identical to TRBD1. Germline values: CDR1 LGHNA, CDR2 YNFKEQ. J lost 2 bases, V lost 0 bases, and 8 bases had no gene match. The CDR3 is made up of 17 amino acids.

This chain connects TRBV6-5 to TRBJ1-2; no definite D call. Trimming removed 5 bases at V and 5 bases at J, with 15 bases between. The CDR3 runs to 14 residues. Germline V gives CDR1 MNHEY, CDR2 SVGAGI. The CDR3 coding sequence is TGTGCCAGCAGTATGAACCAGGCTTCATATGGCTACACCTTC. Amino acid sequence: CASSMNQASYGYTF.

The V and J genes are TRBV19 and TRBJ2-1; D may be TRBD1 (6 bases). The V gene's germline CDR1 is LNHDA and CDR2 SQIVND (reference sequence). V lost 3 bases to trimming and J lost 0 bases, with 9 bases between them. The CDR3 consists of 15 residues. Written as DNA, the CDR3 is TGTGCCAGTAGTATGGGGGCAAGCTCCTACAATGAGCAGTTCTTC. Translated: CASSMGASSYNEQFF.